These 24 T cell receptor beta chains were all obtained from the same sample, sequenced in a study of tumor-infiltrating lymphocytes in localized non-small cell lung cancer. TCRdb's copy holds only in-frame clones and misses some; the assay was immunoSEQ multiplex PCR. The sample shows some 15,000 clones, 73% of them seen only once. Specimen: lung tumor tissue. Every receptor here comes from a human donor with non-small cell lung cancer.

This chain connects TRBV11-2 to TRBJ1-1; 9 bases are shared with TRBD1. V trimming: 6 bases; J trimming: 0 bases; junction bases outside the gene matches: 5. Germline V gene lookup returns CDR1 SGHAT and CDR2 FQNNGV. This CDR3 contains 15 residues. CDR3 sequence: CASRTGGGVNTEAFF. DNA for the CDR3: TGTGCCAGCAGGACAGGGGGTGGTGTGAACACTGAAGCTTTCTTT.

The J gene is TRBJ2-3, the V gene TRBV7-9; D could derive from TRBD1 or TRBD2 (5 bases each). This CDR3 is 14 amino acids long. Per germline, CDR1 SEHNR and CDR2 FQNEAQ (reference sequence). Trimming removed 6 bases at V and 1 base at J, with 11 bases between. The CDR3 spells CASRTGTGTDTQYF. CDR3 in DNA: TGTGCCAGCAGGACCGGGACGGGCACAGATACGCAGTATTTT.

This chain's CDR3 is CASSVRPDKVEAFF. In nucleotides, the CDR3 is TGTGCCAGCAGCGTTAGGCCGGATAAGGTTGAAGCTTTCTTT. The chain joins TRBV9 to TRBJ1-1; no clear D. V dropped 2 bases and J dropped 7 bases, with 15 bases sitting between them. The CDR3 has 14 residues. Germline CDR1 is SGDLS and CDR2 is YYNGEE. Full variable domain (rest looked up from reference TRBV9 and TRBJ1-1): DSGVTQTPKHLITATGQRVTLRCSPRSGDLSVYWYQQSLDQGLQFLIQYYNGEERAKGNILERFSAQQFPDLHSELNLSSLELGDSALYFCASSVRPDKVEAFFGQGTRLTVV.

The rearrangement links TRBV28 to TRBJ1-2, with TRBD1 matching over 8 bases. Germline lookup yields CDR1 MDHEN and CDR2 SYDVKM. The CDR3 consists of 16 residues. With V trimmed by 5 bases and J by 5 bases, 13 bases remained unmatched. In nucleotides, the CDR3 is TGTGCCAGCAGTCCCACCGGACAGGGCCGCTCTTATGGCTACACCTTC. Protein sequence: CASSPTGQGRSYGYTF.

The chain employs TRBV6-6 and TRBJ2-5; 8 bases line up with TRBD1. The end of the DNA aligns better with TRBJ2-7, so the J call may be wrong. The CDR3 loop spans 12 amino acids. Germline CDR1 is MNHNY and CDR2 is SVGAGI (reference sequence). This CDR3 reads CASSRQGYEQYF. CDR3 coding DNA: TGTGCCAGCAGCCGACAGGGGTACGAGCAGTACTTC.

V usage is TRBV5-1 and J usage is TRBJ2-1; 8 nucleotides align to TRBD2. The germline V gene encodes CDR1 SGHRS and CDR2 YFSETQ. The junction had 4 bases not matched to a gene; V was cut back by 0 bases and J by 8 bases. The CDR3 length is 14 residues. CDR3 sequence: CASSLASGPHEQFF. CDR3 sequence (DNA): TGCGCCAGCAGCTTGGCTAGCGGGCCCCATGAGCAGTTCTTC.

This clone has only a few counts. The rearrangement links TRBV28 to TRBJ2-1; 8 positions agree with TRBD1. The CDR3 is 17 residues long. J gave up 4 bases and V 10 bases, and 18 bases lay outside the gene matches. Germline-derived CDR1 and CDR2 are MDHEN and SYDVKM. CDR3 nucleotides: TGTGCCACCTCGCCTCTCAACGTCAGGGGGCGGTACAATGAGCAGTTCTTC. Translated, it gives CATSPLNVRGRYNEQFF. Drawing the rest from reference TRBV28 and TRBJ2-1, the complete variable domain is DVKVTQSSRYLVKRTGEKVFLECVQDMDHENMFWYRQDPGLGLRLIYFSYDVKMKEKGDIPEGYSVSREKKERFSLILESASTNQTSMYLCATSPLNVRGRYNEQFFGPGTRLTVL.

V usage is TRBV6-5 and J usage is TRBJ1-2, with D uncertain. This CDR3 has 13 amino acids. V lost 6 bases and J 8 bases, leaving 16 bases between the germline ends. Germline CDR1 MNHEY, CDR2 SVGAGI. The CDR3 loop is CASSPGDWRGYTF. Here the CDR3 DNA reads TGTGCCAGCAGCCCCGGAGACTGGCGGGGCTACACCTTC.

The chain is built from TRBV29-1 and TRBJ2-2, with 7 bases that match TRBD2. Germline trimming cut 7 bases from V and 4 bases from J; bases unmatched to any gene: 12. The CDR3 sequence is 15 residues long. CDR1 SQVTM and CDR2 ANQGSEA come from the germline V gene. In nucleotides, the CDR3 is TGCAGCGCCGGCTCGGGGGGTGGGGGCACCGGGGAGCTGTTTTTT. Protein: CSAGSGGGGTGELFF.

There are a few counts of this clone. This chain uses TRBV4-1 with TRBJ1-1; the match to TRBD1 covers 10 bases. This CDR3 comprises 16 residues. V shed 4 bases, J shed 6 bases, and the junction held 11 bases outside the gene matches. Germline values: CDR1 MGHRA, CDR2 YSYEKL. The chain's CDR3 is CASSRDRGLVAPEAFF. CDR3 nucleotides: TGCGCCAGCAGCCGGGACAGGGGACTGGTGGCCCCTGAAGCTTTCTTT.

This chain joins TRBV19 and TRBJ1-5; maybe TRBD1 (5 bases). Deletions cut 4 bases from V and 3 bases from J, with 13 bases between. Germline CDR1 and CDR2: LNHDA and SQIVND (reference sequence). The CDR3 has 15 amino acids. CDR3 sequence: CASSSRQLLNQPQHF. The CDR3 nucleotides are TGTGCCAGTAGTAGCCGACAGTTGCTCAATCAGCCCCAGCATTTT.

The chain recombines TRBV5-1 with TRBJ2-3, with TRBD1 identical over 7 bases. Germline V gene sequence: CDR1 SGHRS, CDR2 YFSETQ. The CDR3 has 14 amino acids. Trimming took 3 bases from V and 2 from J; bases not matched to a gene: 3. The CDR3 DNA is TGCGCCAGCAGCTCGGGACAGAACACAGATACGCAGTATTTT. It codes for CASSSGQNTDTQYF.

This sequence joins TRBV30 and TRBJ2-7; D gene unclear. The CDR3 is 12 residues long. V was clipped by 1 base and J by 7 bases, with 11 bases between them. The germline CDR1 and CDR2 sequences are GTSNPN and SVGIG (reference sequence). In nucleotides, the CDR3 is TGTGCCTGGAGTGCCTATTCTCCGGAGCAGTACTTC. It codes for CAWSAYSPEQYF.

This clone was counted a few times. This chain uses TRBV2 with TRBJ1-5, with TRBD1 matching over 7 bases. The CDR3 spans 15 residues. V gave up 6 bases and J gave up 7 bases; unmatched junction bases: 12. Germline V lookup: CDR1 SNHLY, CDR2 FYNNEI. CDR3 protein: CASRLHTGEGQPQHF. The CDR3 nucleotides read TGTGCCAGCAGATTACACACAGGGGAAGGACAGCCCCAGCATTTT.

J is TRBJ1-5 and V is TRBV21-1; whether TRBD1, the table's D call, matches the DNA was not checked. TRBV21-1 is a known pseudogene. There are 16 residues in the CDR3. The CDR3 DNA follows: TGTGCCAGCAGCAAAGCAGCGGACAGGGTCAATCAGCCCCAGCATTTT. Translation: CASSKAADRVNQPQHF.

This clone came up once. This sequence joins TRBV7-6 and TRBJ1-5; tentatively, D is TRBD1 (5 bases). Between the trimmed V and J ends, which lost 5 bases and 6 bases, there was a span of 11 bases. The CDR3 totals 13 residues. The germline CDR1 and CDR2 sequences are SGHVS and FNYEAQ. CDR3 sequence reads: CASSARDAQPQHF. The CDR3 DNA reads TGTGCCAGCAGCGCCCGGGACGCTCAGCCCCAGCATTTT.

The gene calls are TRBV28 and TRBJ2-1; possible D gene TRBD1, 6 bases. There are 15 residues in the CDR3. Trimming pared 7 bases from V and 4 bases from J, leaving 17 bases between. Germline CDR1 and CDR2: MDHEN and SYDVKM. In DNA, the CDR3 is TGTGCCAGCACTACATGGACAGAGAGTTACAATGAGCAGTTCTTC. Its translation: CASTTWTESYNEQFF.

This clone appeared a few times. The chain couples TRBV29-1 to TRBJ2-7, with TRBD1 matching 7 bases. The V and J ends lost 3 bases and 2 bases, in that order; junction bases with no gene match: 4. The CDR3 is made up of 13 amino acids. Looked up from germline, CDR1 is SQVTM and CDR2 is ANQGSEA. The CDR3 loop is CSVDDRDTYEQYF. The CDR3 DNA reads as TGCAGCGTTGACGACAGGGATACCTACGAGCAGTACTTC.

This chain uses TRBV30 with TRBJ2-3; TRBD1 or TRBD2 may be the D gene (6 bases each). Germline V gene lookup returns CDR1 GTSNPN and CDR2 SVGIG (reference sequence). The length of the CDR3 is 13 residues. Deletions cut 2 bases from V and 5 bases from J, with 11 bases between. The CDR3 coding sequence is TGTGCCTGGAGTACGGGGGCGTTAGATACGCAGTATTTT. Translation gives CAWSTGALDTQYF.

This clone was picked up one time. The chain is built from TRBV19 and TRBJ2-3; no firm D call. The CDR3 is made up of 15 amino acids. CDR1 is LNHDA and CDR2 is SQIVND in the germline V gene (reference sequence). The V end was cut by 5 bases, the J end by 2 bases, with 14 bases between. The CDR3 region has the DNA TGTGCCAGTAGTCCCTCCCCCGGACCCACAGATACGCAGTATTTT. Its protein product is CASSPSPGPTDTQYF.

This clone was counted a few times. This chain connects TRBV5-4 to TRBJ1-2, with 10 positions matching TRBD1. The CDR3 is 13 residues long. CDR1 and CDR2 (germline): SGHNT, YYREEE (reference sequence). The V segment lost 4 bases and the J segment 8 bases; nucleotides outside the gene matches: 5. The CDR3 protein is CASSIDRGQGYTF. In nucleotides, the CDR3 is TGTGCCAGCAGCATCGACAGGGGGCAGGGCTACACCTTC.

This clone was seen more than once but under ten times. V gene TRBV6-1 combines with J gene TRBJ1-1; D call uncertain. Deletions cut 0 bases from V and 9 bases from J, with 11 bases between. The germline CDR1 and CDR2 sequences are MNHNS and SASEGT. This CDR3 comprises 13 residues. The CDR3 loop reads CASSEAADLKAFF. The CDR3 region has the DNA TGTGCCAGCAGTGAAGCGGCGGATCTGAAAGCTTTCTTT.

The chain employs TRBV11-2 and TRBJ2-7; tentative D call: TRBD1 (5 bases). The germline gives CDR1 SGHAT, CDR2 FQNNGV. Trimming left V 3 bases short and J 6 bases short, with 21 bases between. The CDR3 is 16 residues long. CDR3 sequence reads: CASSLISYPGLGEQYF. The CDR3 DNA reads TGTGCCAGCAGCTTGATTTCGTATCCAGGGTTGGGCGAGCAGTACTTC.

V and J are TRBV2 and TRBJ2-5; TRBD2 aligns across 10 bases. Germline CDR1 reads SNHLY; CDR2 reads FYNNEI. The CDR3 contains 14 residues. Trimming removed 2 bases from V and 7 bases from J; junction bases left unmatched: 4. The CDR3 loop is CASSEKREGGTQYF. The DNA of the CDR3 is TGTGCCAGCAGTGAAAAGCGGGAGGGAGGGACCCAGTACTTC.